This T cell receptor beta chain was recorded in a study of Ad26.COV2.S vaccination and SARS-CoV-2 variants. The data were produced by immunoSEQ multiplex PCR, yet TCRdb's version contains in-frame clones alone and is incomplete. This sample has about half a million clones; around 89% occur once, and the top ten carry 1.7%. Documented treatment: about 20 received Ad26.COV2.S at low or high dose, single or two shots; about 5 received placebo; per-sample allocation not given. Sampling was done on day 63 after the first vaccine or placebo injection. Per germline, CDR1 LGHNA and CDR2 YSLEER. The CDR3 is 15 amino acids. Trimming took 0 bases from V and 5 from J, leaving 13 bases between them.

The rearrangement links TRBV4-3 to TRBJ2-5; D is possibly TRBD1 (6 bases). Material: peripheral blood, obtained in a trial of Ad26.COV2.S vaccine versus placebo. This receptor was taken from a person between 18 and 59 years old who received the Ad26.COV2.S COVID-19 vaccine or a placebo. The CDR3 DNA reads TGCGCCAGCAGCCAAGATCCAGGGGCCGGGGAGACCCAGTACTTC. Amino acid sequence: CASSQDPGAGETQYF.